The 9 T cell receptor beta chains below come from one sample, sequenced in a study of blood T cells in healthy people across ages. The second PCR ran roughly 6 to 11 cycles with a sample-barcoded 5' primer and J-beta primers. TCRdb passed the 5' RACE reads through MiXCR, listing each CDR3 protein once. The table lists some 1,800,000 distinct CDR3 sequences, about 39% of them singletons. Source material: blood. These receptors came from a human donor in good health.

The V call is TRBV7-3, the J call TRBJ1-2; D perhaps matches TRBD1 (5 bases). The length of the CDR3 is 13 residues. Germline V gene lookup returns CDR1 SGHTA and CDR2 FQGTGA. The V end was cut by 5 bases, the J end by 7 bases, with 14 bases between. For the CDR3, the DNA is TGTGCCAGCAGCCTCGACGGGGACTCTGGCTACACCTTC. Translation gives CASSLDGDSGYTF.

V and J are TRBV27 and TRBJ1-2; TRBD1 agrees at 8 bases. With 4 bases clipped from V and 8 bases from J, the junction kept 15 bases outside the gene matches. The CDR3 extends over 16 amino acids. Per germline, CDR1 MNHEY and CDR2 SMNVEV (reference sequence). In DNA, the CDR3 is TGTGCCAGCAGTTCAAATACGGGACAGGTGGCCGACGGCTACACCTTC. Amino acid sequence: CASSSNTGQVADGYTF.

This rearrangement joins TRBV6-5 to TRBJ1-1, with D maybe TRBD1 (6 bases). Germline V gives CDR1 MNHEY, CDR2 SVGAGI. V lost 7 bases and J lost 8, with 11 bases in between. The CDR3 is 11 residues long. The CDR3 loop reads CASNVDREAFF. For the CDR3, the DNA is TGTGCCAGCAATGTGGACAGAGAAGCTTTCTTT.

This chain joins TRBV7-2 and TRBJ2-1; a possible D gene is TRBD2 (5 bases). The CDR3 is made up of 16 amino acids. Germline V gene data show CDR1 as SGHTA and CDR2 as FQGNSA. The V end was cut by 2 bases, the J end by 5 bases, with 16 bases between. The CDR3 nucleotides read TGTGCCAGCAGCTTACTCGAGTACGGGGTTAACAATGAGCAGTTCTTC. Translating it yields CASSLLEYGVNNEQFF.

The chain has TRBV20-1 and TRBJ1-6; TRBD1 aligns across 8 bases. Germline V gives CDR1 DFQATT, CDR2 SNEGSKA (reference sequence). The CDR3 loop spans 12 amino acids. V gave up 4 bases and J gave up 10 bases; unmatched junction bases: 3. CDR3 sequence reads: CSANRQGSPLHF. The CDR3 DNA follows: TGCAGTGCTAACCGACAGGGGTCACCCCTCCACTTT.

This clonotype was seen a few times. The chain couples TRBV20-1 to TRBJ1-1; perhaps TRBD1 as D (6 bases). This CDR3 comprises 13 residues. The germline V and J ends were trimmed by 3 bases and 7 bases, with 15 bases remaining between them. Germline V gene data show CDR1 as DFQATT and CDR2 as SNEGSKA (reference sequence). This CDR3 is CSARQGGGGEAFF. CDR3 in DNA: TGCAGTGCTAGGCAAGGCGGAGGGGGTGAAGCTTTCTTT.

The CDR3 here is CSARDPGHLSYEQYF. For the CDR3, the DNA is TGCAGTGCTAGAGACCCCGGACACCTATCCTACGAGCAGTACTTC. The V gene is TRBV20-1, the J gene TRBJ2-7; tentative D call: TRBD1 (5 bases). The CDR3 runs to 15 residues. The germline CDR1 and CDR2 sequences are DFQATT and SNEGSKA (reference sequence). Trimming left V 0 bases short and J 1 base short, with 13 bases between.

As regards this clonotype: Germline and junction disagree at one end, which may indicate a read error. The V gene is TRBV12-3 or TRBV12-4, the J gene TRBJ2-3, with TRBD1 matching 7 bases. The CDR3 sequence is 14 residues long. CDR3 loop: CASTIRGTSDAQYF. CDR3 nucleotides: TGTGCCAGCACCATCAGGGGGACCTCAGATGCGCAGTATTTT.

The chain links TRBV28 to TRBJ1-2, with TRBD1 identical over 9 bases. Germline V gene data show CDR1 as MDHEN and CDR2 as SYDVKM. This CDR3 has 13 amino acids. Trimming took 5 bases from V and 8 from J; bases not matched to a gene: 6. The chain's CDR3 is CASSTDRGRGYTF. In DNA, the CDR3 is TGTGCCAGCAGTACCGACAGGGGGAGAGGCTACACCTTC.